The rows below give T cell receptor beta chains drawn from one sample of a study of blood T cell repertoires in COVID-19. Some clones are missing from TCRdb's copy, which holds only in-frame ones; the method was immunoSEQ multiplex PCR. Of some 150,000 clones in the sample, 89% were seen once. Sequencing input: peripheral blood. The source of these receptors is a man in his 60s with acute or convalescent COVID-19. Each CDR3 is given with its conserved first and last residue. A D gene is named only where the DNA matches it firmly. Size is omitted from some rows. Given values are once, few, many or a class for expanded clones.

V	size	J	D	DNA	CDR3
TRBV15	NA	TRBJ1-2	NA	TGTGCCACCAGCGGGCGGGTAGGTCCCGATGGCTACACCTTC	CATSGRVGPDGYTF
TRBV6-2/TRBV6-3	NA	TRBJ2-1	NA	TGTGCCAGCAGTTGGCCGACTAGGAGGAGCTATGAGCAGTTCTTC	CASSWPTRRSYEQFF
TRBV7-8	NA	TRBJ2-7	TRBD1	TGTGCCAGCAGCGCCCGGGACAGGAGCTACGAGCAGTACTTC	CASSARDRSYEQYF
TRBV2	NA	TRBJ1-5	TRBD1	TGTGCCAGCAGTTGGGGACAGGGAAGAGATCAGCCCCAGCATTTT	CASSWGQGRDQPQHF
TRBV7-2	NA	TRBJ2-2	TRBD1	TGTGCCAGCAGCTTAGCGGGACAGGGGGGCGGGGAGCTGTTTTTT	CASSLAGQGGGELFF
TRBV5-1	NA	TRBJ2-3	TRBD2	TGCGCCAGCAGCTTAGCGGGGCCAAGAACAGATACGCAGTATTTT	CASSLAGPRTDTQYF
TRBV5-1	NA	TRBJ1-1	NA	TGCGCCAGCAGCGTCGAGAACGTGGGAACAGGTACTGAAGCTTTCTTT	CASSVENVGTGTEAFF
TRBV19	once	TRBJ2-5	NA	TGTGCCAGTAGGGAGCCAGGCAGGGGCAACCAAGAGACCCAGTACTTC	CASREPGRGNQETQYF
TRBV30	once	TRBJ1-5	NA	TGTGCCTGGAGTACAGGTCTTAATCAGCCCCAGCATTTT	CAWSTGLNQPQHF
TRBV6-5	NA	TRBJ1-5	NA	TGTGCCAGCAGTTACTCGGGACAAATCAATCAGCCCCAGCATTTT	CASSYSGQINQPQHF
TRBV4-2	few	TRBJ1-2	TRBD1	TGTGCCAGCAGCCTCTGGACAGGGGATGGCTACACCTTC	CASSLWTGDGYTF
TRBV11-1	NA	TRBJ2-7	TRBD1	TGTGCCAGCAGCCGCGGACAGGTTAGATCCTACGAGCAGTACTTC	CASSRGQVRSYEQYF
TRBV11-2	NA	TRBJ1-1	NA	TGTGCCAGCAGCTTAGCGGGGGAAGCTTTCTTT	CASSLAGEAFF
TRBV7-3	NA	TRBJ1-2	TRBD1	TGTGCCAGCAGCTTAGGCGGGACAGGGGCTACCTCTAACTATGGCTACACCTTC	CASSLGGTGATSNYGYTF
TRBV4-1	once	TRBJ1-5	TRBD1	TGCGCCAGCAGCCAAGGGAGACAGGGAGCAATGAATCAGCCCCAGCATTTT	CASSQGRQGAMNQPQHF
TRBV3-1/TRBV3-2	NA	TRBJ2-3	TRBD2	TGTGCCAGCAGCCAAGGCTTTAGCGGGGGTGATACGCAGTATTTT	CASSQGFSGGDTQYF
TRBV5-1	NA	TRBJ2-3	NA	TGCGCCAGCAGCGGTGTAGGGGGTCCCACAGATACGCAGTATTTT	CASSGVGGPTDTQYF
TRBV19	NA	TRBJ1-2	NA	TGTGCCAGTAGTATAGGCCCAGGAACATCGTTCTATGGCTACACCTTC	CASSIGPGTSFYGYTF
TRBV6-5	NA	TRBJ2-3	TRBD1	TGTGCCAGTTCGTCTACAGGGGCAGATACGCAGTATTTT	CASSSTGADTQYF
TRBV5-1	NA	TRBJ1-3	NA	TGCGCCAGCAGCTTGGGAGGGATCGGTGGAAACACCATATATTTT	CASSLGGIGGNTIYF
TRBV19	NA	TRBJ1-1	NA	TGTGCCAGTAGGATGCAGGTAGAGAACACTGAAGCTTTCTTT	CASRMQVENTEAFF
TRBV9	NA	TRBJ2-5	NA	TGTGCCAGCAGCGTAATAGATTGGGGGGGCGGAGGGAGAGAGACCCAGTACTTC	CASSVIDWGGGGRETQYF
TRBV5-4	NA	TRBJ2-4	NA	TGTGCCAGCAGCTTGGCCGGGACTTACTCAAACATTCAGTACTTC	CASSLAGTYSNIQYF
TRBV30	NA	TRBJ1-5	NA	TGTGCCTGGAGTGTAGGGACTTCCAGCTTTAGACAGCCCCAGCATTTT	CAWSVGTSSFRQPQHF
TRBV5-1	NA	TRBJ2-2	TRBD2	TGCGCCAGCAGCGCGACTAGCGGGGGAGTAGGGGAGCTGTTTTTT	CASSATSGGVGELFF
TRBV5-1	NA	TRBJ2-4	TRBD1	TGCGCCAGCAGCTCGACAGGGTACGACATTCAGTACTTC	CASSSTGYDIQYF
TRBV21-1	NA	TRBJ1-4	NA	TGTGCCAGCAGCAAAGATTGGCAGCCCTACCCGGACATCACCCCGGATACTAATGAAAAACTGTTTTTT	CASSKDWQPYPDITPDTNEKLFF
TRBV15	NA	TRBJ2-7	TRBD1	TGTGCCACCAGCAGTCGGGGACAGGGATTTGGTTACGAGCAGTACTTC	CATSSRGQGFGYEQYF
TRBV18	NA	TRBJ1-2	TRBD1	TGTGCCAGCTCACCGGACAGGGCTTCTGGCTACACCTTC	CASSPDRASGYTF
TRBV11-2	NA	TRBJ1-1	TRBD1	TGTGCCAGCAGCTTAGATTCAGGGGGCTACACTGAAGCTTTCTTT	CASSLDSGGYTEAFF
TRBV7-3	NA	TRBJ1-2	NA	TGTGCCAGCAGCCTCACCGGGGGTGGGGCCCACTATGGCTACACCTTC	CASSLTGGGAHYGYTF
TRBV20-1	few	TRBJ1-1	NA	TGCAGTGCTAGTTTTCCGGGACACTCGAACACTGAAGCTTTCTTT	CSASFPGHSNTEAFF
TRBV4-2	few	TRBJ2-7	TRBD1	TGTGCCAGCAGCCAGGGATTGACAGGGATCTCCTACGAGCAGTACTTC	CASSQGLTGISYEQYF
TRBV24-1	once	TRBJ2-6	TRBD1	TGTGCCACCAGTGATCCCCCCGGGACAGGGGCCTCTGGGGCCAACGTCCTGACTTTC	CATSDPPGTGASGANVLTF
TRBV7-9	NA	TRBJ2-7	NA	TGTGCCAGCAGCTTGGGCCCCCCGAACGAGCAGTACTTC	CASSLGPPNEQYF
TRBV5-1	NA	TRBJ1-2	NA	TGCGCCAGCAGCTTGGGAGGGCTCACTAACTATGGCTACACCTTC	CASSLGGLTNYGYTF
TRBV19	once	TRBJ2-2	NA	TGTGCCAGTAGTTGGGTGGCGGGGAACACCGGGGAGCTGTTTTTT	CASSWVAGNTGELFF
TRBV19	NA	TRBJ1-6	TRBD1	TGTGCCAGTAGTTGGACAGGGGGCTCGGGTAATTCACCCCTCCACTTT	CASSWTGGSGNSPLHF
TRBV3-1/TRBV3-2	NA	TRBJ2-7	TRBD2	TGTGCCAGCAGCCGTAAATATCTAGCGGGGTTTTCCTACGAGCAGTACTTC	CASSRKYLAGFSYEQYF
TRBV6-1	NA	TRBJ1-5	NA	TGTGCCAGCAGTGACCATTTGGGGCAAACCAAGGGAAATCAGCCCCAGCATTTT	CASSDHLGQTKGNQPQHF
TRBV4-2	NA	TRBJ2-3	TRBD2	TGTGCCAGCAGCCACCGAGCGGGGAGCACAGATACGCAGTATTTT	CASSHRAGSTDTQYF
TRBV9	NA	TRBJ1-5	TRBD1	TGTGCCAGCAGCCAAGGACAGGGCGGGGGTCAGCCCCAGCATTTT	CASSQGQGGGQPQHF
TRBV27	NA	TRBJ2-2	TRBD2	TGTGCCAGCAGTTTACGGGGGGGCACCGGGGAGCTGTTTTTT	CASSLRGGTGELFF
TRBV4-2	once	TRBJ1-2	NA	TGTGCCAGCAGCCGAGTAGCAGACAGTGTCAACTATGGCTACACCTTC	CASSRVADSVNYGYTF
TRBV6-4	NA	TRBJ2-3	NA	TGTGCCAGCAGTGACTCGGGTCGGGGTACAGATACGCAGTATTTT	CASSDSGRGTDTQYF
TRBV15	NA	TRBJ1-3	NA	TGTGCCACCAGCAGAGATCGGTACTCTGGAAACACCATATATTTT	CATSRDRYSGNTIYF